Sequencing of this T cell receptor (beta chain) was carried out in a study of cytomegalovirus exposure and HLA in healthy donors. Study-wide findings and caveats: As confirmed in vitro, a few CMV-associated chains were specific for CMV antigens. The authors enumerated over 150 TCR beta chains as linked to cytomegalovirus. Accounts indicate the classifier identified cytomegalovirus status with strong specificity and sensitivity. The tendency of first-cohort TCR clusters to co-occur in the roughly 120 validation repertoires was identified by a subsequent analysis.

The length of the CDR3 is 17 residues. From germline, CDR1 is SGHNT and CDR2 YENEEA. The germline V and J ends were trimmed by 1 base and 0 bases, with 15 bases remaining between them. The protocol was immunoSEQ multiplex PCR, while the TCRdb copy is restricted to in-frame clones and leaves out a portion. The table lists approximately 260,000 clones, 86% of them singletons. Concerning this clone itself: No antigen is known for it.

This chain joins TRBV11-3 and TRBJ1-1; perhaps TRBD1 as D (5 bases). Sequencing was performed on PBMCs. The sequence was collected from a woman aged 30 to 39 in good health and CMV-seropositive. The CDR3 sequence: CASSLGAGAVMNTEAFF. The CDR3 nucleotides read TGTGCCAGCAGCTTAGGTGCTGGGGCCGTCATGAACACTGAAGCTTTCTTT.